The 17 T cell receptor beta chains presented below share a single source sample, sequenced in a study of cytomegalovirus exposure and HLA in healthy donors. This PCR relied on a set of 60 Vbeta primers and 13 Jbeta primers. Assay: immunoSEQ multiplex PCR; the TCRdb copy retains only in-frame clones and omits some. Among fewer than 350,000 clones listed, around 90% were seen once. Sequenced material: PBMCs. These receptors originate from a young woman in good health and CMV-seronegative.

This sequence joins TRBV4-1 and TRBJ1-6; D is perhaps TRBD1 (6 bases). Germline-derived CDR1 and CDR2 are MGHRA and YSYEKL. Trimming removed 1 base from V and 9 bases from J, with 16 bases in between. This CDR3 is 16 amino acids long. CDR3 sequence: CASSQVSQGTPSPLHF. The CDR3 DNA reads TGCGCCAGCAGCCAAGTTAGTCAGGGGACCCCTTCACCCCTCCACTTT.

The chain has TRBV27 and TRBJ1-5; perhaps TRBD1 as D (5 bases). Germline V lookup: CDR1 MNHEY, CDR2 SMNVEV (reference sequence). Trimming took 6 bases from V and 8 from J, leaving 20 bases between them. The CDR3 consists of 15 residues. The CDR3 spells CASSPYQGRREPQHF. The CDR3 DNA follows: TGTGCCAGCAGCCCTTATCAGGGTAGGAGGGAGCCCCAGCATTTT.

This clone was picked up one time. The gene calls are TRBV6-5 and TRBJ2-7; possibly TRBD1 for D (5 bases). CDR1 and CDR2 from the germline V gene are MNHEY and SVGAGI. CDR3 length equals 11 residues. V lost 7 bases, J lost 4 bases, and 8 bases lay in between. This chain's CDR3 is CASTAGYEQYF. DNA of the CDR3: TGTGCCAGCACCGCAGGGTACGAGCAGTACTTC.

The chain uses TRBV5-1 and TRBJ2-3; no clear D gene. This CDR3 is 16 amino acids long. The germline V gene encodes CDR1 SGHRS and CDR2 YFSETQ. V lost 1 base and J lost 2, with 14 bases in between. CDR3 sequence (DNA): TGCGCCAGCAGCTTGTTAGCCAGCTTAAACACAGATACGCAGTATTTT. This gives the protein CASSLLASLNTDTQYF.

This chain connects TRBV30 to TRBJ1-1, with D possibly being TRBD1 (6 bases). Germline CDR1 reads GTSNPN; CDR2 reads SVGIG (reference sequence). This CDR3 contains 17 residues. Trimming shortened V by 4 bases and J by 3 bases, and 24 bases separated the two germline ends. CDR3 amino acids: CAWNQDRTSRRDTEAFF. In DNA, the CDR3 is TGTGCCTGGAACCAAGACAGGACCTCACGAAGGGACACTGAAGCTTTCTTT. Looking up the rest from reference TRBV30 and TRBJ1-1 gives the full variable domain: SQTIHQWPATLVQPVGSPLSLECTVEGTSNPNLYWYRQAAGRGLQLLFYSVGIGQISSEVPQNLSASRPQDRQFILSSKKLLLSDSGFYLCAWNQDRTSRRDTEAFFGQGTRLTVV.

This chain links TRBV9 with TRBJ2-3; TRBD2 is a possible D gene (5 bases). The CDR3 sequence is 15 residues long. The germline V gene has CDR1 SGDLS and CDR2 YYNGEE. Trimming took 6 bases from V and 0 from J, leaving 14 bases between them. The DNA of the CDR3 is TGTGCCAGCACGACTGAGGGCCATAGCACAGATACGCAGTATTTT. This codes for CASTTEGHSTDTQYF.

This chain uses TRBV19 with TRBJ1-2; 9 bases align to TRBD1. This CDR3 comprises 16 residues. Germline CDR1 is LNHDA and CDR2 is SQIVND (reference sequence). The trim removed 4 bases at V and 0 bases at J, leaving 6 bases unmatched. As DNA, the CDR3 is TGTGCCAGTAGTACTAGGGGACAGGGAGCTAACTATGGCTACACCTTC. This sequence encodes CASSTRGQGANYGYTF. Looking up the rest from reference TRBV19 and TRBJ1-2 gives the full variable domain: DGGITQSPKYLFRKEGQNVTLSCEQNLNHDAMYWYRQDPGQGLRLIYYSQIVNDFQKGDIAEGYSVSREKKESFPLTVTSAQKNPTAFYLCASSTRGQGANYGYTFGSGTRLTVV.

The chain has TRBV27 and TRBJ1-5; maybe TRBD1 (5 bases). V was shortened by 5 bases and J by 4 bases, with 18 bases between the two germline ends. The CDR3 is 16 residues long. Germline V gene data show CDR1 as MNHEY and CDR2 as SMNVEV (reference sequence). This CDR3 reads CASSPTKGQGNQPQHF. The DNA for the CDR3 is TGTGCCAGCAGTCCGACCAAGGGCCAGGGTAATCAGCCCCAGCATTTT.

The chain is built from TRBV6-1 and TRBJ1-6; D may be TRBD1 (6 bases). V shed 4 bases and J shed 6 bases, with 16 bases lying between them. CDR1 MNHNS and CDR2 SASEGT come from the germline V gene. This CDR3 is built from 16 residues. The CDR3 sequence: CASSGVIDRTNSPLHF. The CDR3 DNA reads TGTGCCAGCAGTGGAGTAATAGACAGGACTAATTCACCCCTCCACTTT.

V is TRBV11-2 and J is TRBJ2-7; D unresolved. Looked up from germline, CDR1 is SGHAT and CDR2 is FQNNGV. Trimming took 3 bases from V and 6 from J, leaving 9 bases between them. The CDR3 runs 12 residues. The CDR3 protein is CASSFVLPEQYF. The CDR3 bases are TGTGCCAGCAGCTTTGTCCTTCCCGAGCAGTACTTC.

This clone was picked up a small number of times. The chain is built from TRBV7-9 and TRBJ1-4; 10 bases are shared with TRBD1. Germline CDR1 SEHNR, CDR2 FQNEAQ (reference sequence). CDR3 length equals 15 residues. After removal of 5 bases from V and 5 bases from J, the junction contained 5 bases not matched to a gene. DNA of the CDR3: TGTGCCAGCAGCGCCCGGGACAGGGGAAATGAAAAACTGTTTTTT. Translating gives CASSARDRGNEKLFF. Filled out from reference TRBV7-9 and TRBJ1-4, the complete variable domain reads DTGVSQNPRHKITKRGQNVTFRCDPISEHNRLYWYRQTLGQGPEFLTYFQNEAQLEKSRLLSDRFSAERPKGSFSTLEIQRTEQGDSAMYLCASSARDRGNEKLFFGSGTQLSVL.

The chain carries TRBV11-2 and TRBJ1-1, with TRBD1 identical over 9 bases. Germline-derived CDR1 and CDR2 are SGHAT and FQNNGV. The trim removed 7 bases at V and 4 bases at J, leaving 7 bases unmatched. This CDR3 comprises 14 residues. In DNA form, the CDR3 reads TGTGCCAGCACAACAATGACAGGGGGCACTGAAGCTTTCTTT. Translating gives CASTTMTGGTEAFF.

The chain joins TRBV7-8 to TRBJ2-7, with D possibly TRBD2 on 5 matching bases. Deletions cut 5 bases from V and 4 bases from J, with 27 bases between. Looked up from germline, CDR1 is SGHVS and CDR2 is FQNEAQ. CDR3 length: 18 residues. Here the CDR3 DNA reads TGTGCCAGCAGCCTACTCCCCACCCGGGAAACAAGATATTACGAGCAGTACTTC. It specifies CASSLLPTRETRYYEQYF. The full variable domain, completed using reference TRBV7-8 and TRBJ2-7, is GAGVSQSPRYKVAKRGQDVALRCDPISGHVSLFWYQQALGQGPEFLTYFQNEAQLDKSGLPSDRFFAERPEGSVSTLKIQRTQQEDSAVYLCASSLLPTRETRYYEQYFGPGTRLTVT.

V is TRBV6-1 and J is TRBJ1-2, with 8 bases fitting TRBD1. V gave up 6 bases and J gave up 4 bases; unmatched junction bases: 1. This CDR3 region has 12 residues. Germline CDR1 MNHNS, CDR2 SASEGT. Here the CDR3 reads CASRDRAYGYTF. CDR3 in DNA: TGTGCCAGCAGGGACAGGGCCTATGGCTACACCTTC.

V is TRBV27 and J is TRBJ2-7; possible D gene TRBD1, 6 bases. The V gene lost 5 bases and the J gene lost 6 bases, with 20 bases spanning the gap. The CDR3 has 15 amino acids. The germline gives CDR1 MNHEY, CDR2 SMNVEV (reference sequence). CDR3 amino acids: CASSILRDTSSEQYF. The CDR3 DNA is TGTGCCAGCAGTATCCTCCGGGACACCTCGAGCGAGCAGTACTTC.

The CDR3 sequence is CASSSLGDTQYF. The CDR3 DNA follows: TGCGCCAGCAGCTCACTAGGTGATACGCAGTATTTT. J is TRBJ2-3 and V is TRBV5-1; the D gene is possibly TRBD2 (5 bases). Germline CDR1 reads SGHRS; CDR2 reads YFSETQ. The CDR3 covers 12 residues. Trimming left V 3 bases short and J 6 bases short, with 8 bases between.

V gene TRBV11-2 combines with J gene TRBJ2-1; 8 nucleotides agree with TRBD2. Germline CDR1 is SGHAT and CDR2 is FQNNGV. CDR3 size: 11 residues. V was clipped by 3 bases and J by 15 bases; unmatched bases: 4. CDR3: CASSLGGRTFF. In nucleotides, the CDR3 is TGTGCCAGCAGCTTGGGCGGGAGGACGTTCTTC.